Shown below are 10 T cell receptor beta chains from a single sample sequenced in a study of regulatory T cells in long-lasting Graves disease. Time point of the sample: newly diagnosed GD, antithyroid drugs for less than 3 months. The authors made the TCR library using RNA they extracted from PBMCs. Building the TCR beta libraries relied on iRepertoire HTBI primers, and CDR3 regions underwent Arm-PCR. Via MiXCR, TCRdb re-called the multiplex PCR reads, giving one row per CDR3 protein. The table shows about 450,000 distinct CDR3 sequences, with about a sixth occurring only once. These data also formed part of another study, on T cells in Graves' hyperthyroidism and ophthalmopathy.

The sequencing here drew on peripheral blood mononuclear cells (PBMCs), taken at new diagnosis, from a patient treated with antithyroid drugs. The receptors here all came from a woman aged 25 to 45 with Graves disease.

V and J are TRBV25-1 and TRBJ2-1; no reliable D call. Germline V gene lookup returns CDR1 MGHDK and CDR2 SYGVNS. The CDR3 length is 13 residues. The V end was cut by 2 bases, the J end by 7 bases, with 9 bases between. The chain's CDR3 is CASSEKERNEQFF. In nucleotides, the CDR3 is TGTGCCAGCAGTGAAAAAGAGAGGAATGAGCAGTTCTTC.

Note on this clonotype: One base away lies a much larger clone, so this may be a sequencing read error. This chain connects TRBV10-3 to TRBJ2-1, with D tentatively TRBD1 (5 bases). Germline CDR1 ENHRY, CDR2 SYGVKD. V was trimmed by 6 bases and J by 10 bases, leaving 25 bases between them. CDR3 size: 16 residues. CDR3 sequence: CAISVIPDSRAYEQFF. The DNA for the CDR3 is TGTGCCATCAGCGTTATTCCAGACAGTCGAGCCTACGAGCAGTTCTTC.

This clonotype was observed at least ten times. The rearrangement links TRBV9 to TRBJ2-7, with D hard to call. This CDR3 has 16 residues. Germline V gives CDR1 SGDLS, CDR2 YYNGEE. The V end lost 0 bases, the J end lost 7 bases, and 20 bases lay between the germline ends. Here the CDR3 DNA reads TGTGCCAGCAGCGTAGGTGACTCGAGCGTAAGTGAGGAGCAGTACTTC. It translates to CASSVGDSSVSEEQYF.

As concerns this clonotype: A much bigger clone sits one base away, suggesting this may be a read error. V gene TRBV27 combines with J gene TRBJ2-7; 7 nucleotides agree with TRBD2. Germline loops: CDR1 MNHEY, CDR2 SMNVEV (reference sequence). CDR3 length: 15 residues. DNA of the CDR3: TGTGACAGCAGTTCGCGTTGGACTAGAAGTAGCGAGCAGTACTTC. Its translation: CDSSSRWTRSSEQYF.

This clonotype was counted ten times or more. The chain joins TRBV20-1 to TRBJ1-1; a possible D gene is TRBD1 (5 bases). Germline CDR1 is DFQATT and CDR2 is SNEGSKA (reference sequence). This CDR3 has 12 amino acids. V gave up 3 bases and J gave up 5 bases, with 10 bases separating them. The CDR3: CSASSGETEAFF. The DNA for the CDR3 is TGCAGTGCTAGCTCGGGGGAAACTGAAGCTTTCTTT.

This clonotype was detected many times. J is TRBJ1-2 and V is TRBV11-2; D unresolved. This CDR3 region has 15 residues. Germline CDR1 and CDR2: SGHAT and FQNNGV. Between the trimmed V and J ends, which lost 4 bases and 2 bases, there was a span of 14 bases. CDR3 in DNA: TGTGCCAGCAGCTCCCTAAGCGGTAGAAACTATGGCTACACCTTC. As protein: CASSSLSGRNYGYTF.

A few counts support this clonotype. The chain employs TRBV25-1 and TRBJ2-2, with 7 positions matching TRBD2. Losses at the gene ends were 5 bases for V and 7 bases for J; bases not matched to a gene: 19. The CDR3 length is 18 residues. Germline CDR1 MGHDK, CDR2 SYGVNS. CDR3 residues: CASSPLGRGEGQNGELFF. In DNA form, the CDR3 reads TGTGCCAGCAGTCCTCTCGGGAGAGGGGAGGGCCAAAACGGGGAGCTGTTTTTT.

This clonotype was seen at least ten times. The chain recombines TRBV12-3 or TRBV12-4 with TRBJ2-7, with D perhaps TRBD1 (5 bases). This CDR3 has 16 amino acids. V was cut by 5 bases and J by 0 bases, with 17 bases left in between. The CDR3: CASSPARQSSSYEQYF. CDR3 coding DNA: TGTGCCAGCAGTCCCGCGAGACAGAGCAGCTCCTACGAGCAGTACTTC.

This clonotype was found many times. V is TRBV6-2 or TRBV6-3 and J is TRBJ2-1, with a weak D call TRBD1 (5 bases). CDR3 length equals 11 residues. Trimming shortened V by 8 bases and J by 7 bases, and 9 bases separated the two germline ends. The germline V gene has CDR1 MNHEY and CDR2 SVGEGT. The CDR3 nucleotides are TGTGCCAGCTCTGGGGCGAATGAGCAGTTCTTC. Residues: CASSGANEQFF.

In this sample, this clonotype turned up many times. The chain links TRBV29-1 to TRBJ2-2; 13 positions agree with TRBD2. J lost 4 bases, V lost 6 bases, and 11 bases had no gene match. The V gene's germline CDR1 is SQVTM and CDR2 ANQGSEA. The CDR3 runs to 17 residues. The CDR3 DNA is TGCAGCGTGGCCACCGGGACTAGCGGGACCGGCACCGGGGAGCTGTTTTTT. It is translated as CSVATGTSGTGTGELFF.